One sample yielded the 22 T cell receptor beta chains listed below, sequenced in a study of cytomegalovirus exposure and HLA in healthy donors. Primers for the PCR totalled 60 Vbeta and 13 Jbeta. Measured with immunoSEQ multiplex PCR; TCRdb has only the in-frame clones, and not every one. Seen here are over 110,000 clones, approximately 78% observed once, and the top ten hold around 6.6%. Sequencing was done on a sample of PBMCs. These receptors all stem from a woman in her thirties or forties in good health and CMV-seropositive.

J is TRBJ1-5 and V is TRBV6-6; D is undetermined. Trimming shortened V by 7 bases and J by 5 bases, and 18 bases separated the two germline ends. CDR3 size: 15 residues. Germline CDR1 and CDR2: MNHNY and SVGAGI (reference sequence). This chain's CDR3 is CASKRTGSGDQPQHF. The CDR3 bases are TGTGCCAGCAAAAGAACGGGGAGCGGAGATCAGCCCCAGCATTTT.

To note about this clone: A junction boundary mismatches the germline segment, possibly from a read error. DNA for the CDR3: TGTGCTAGCAGCCAAGGAGATCATAGCACAGATACGCAGTATTTT. Translated, it gives CASSQGDHSTDTQYF. The genes are TRBV7-7 and TRBJ2-3; D is ambiguous. The CDR3 sequence is 15 residues long. Germline V gene sequence: CDR1 SSHAT, CDR2 FNYEAQ (reference sequence).

The J gene is TRBJ1-2, the V gene TRBV5-4, with 7 bases that match TRBD1. CDR3 length equals 15 residues. Trimming at V came to 4 bases and at J to 2 bases, leaving 8 bases not matched to a gene. Germline CDR1 is SGHNT and CDR2 is YYREEE (reference sequence). The CDR3 coding sequence is TGTGCCAGCAGCCCCCCCGGGACAGAGAACTATGGCTACACCTTC. Protein sequence: CASSPPGTENYGYTF.

This clone has a single count. The J gene is TRBJ2-7, the V gene TRBV14, with a tentative D call TRBD2 (6 bases). The V and J ends lost 1 base and 1 base respectively, with 8 bases between them. Per germline, CDR1 SGHDN and CDR2 FVKESK. The CDR3 loop spans 14 amino acids. DNA of the CDR3: TGTGCCAGCAGCCAAGGGACTACTTCCTACGAGCAGTACTTC. Residues: CASSQGTTSYEQYF.

This clone has a handful of counts. The V and J genes are TRBV5-8 and TRBJ2-1, with TRBD1 identical over 9 bases. Trimming took 2 bases from V and 10 from J; bases not matched to a gene: 10. Germline CDR1 SGHTS, CDR2 YDEGEE. This CDR3 is 15 amino acids long. CDR3 DNA: TGTGCCAGCAGCTTATGGGGACCCGACAGGGGGGAGCAGTTCTTC. Translation gives CASSLWGPDRGEQFF.

The CDR3 sequence: CASSFLYEQYF. CDR3 in DNA: TGTGCCAGCAGCTTTCTTTACGAGCAGTACTTC. V is TRBV7-8 and J is TRBJ2-7; D is undetermined. V lost 3 bases and J 4 bases, leaving 4 bases between the germline ends. The CDR3 totals 11 residues. Germline lookup yields CDR1 SGHVS and CDR2 FQNEAQ.

The table lists this clone with a few counts. This chain connects TRBV25-1 to TRBJ2-2; the D gene is possibly TRBD1 (5 bases). Between the trimmed V and J ends, which lost 2 bases and 0 bases, there was a span of 10 bases. Germline V CDR1 and CDR2: MGHDK, SYGVNS. The CDR3 length is 16 residues. The chain's CDR3 is CASSEVQGSNTGELFF. CDR3 DNA: TGTGCCAGCAGTGAAGTTCAGGGCTCGAACACCGGGGAGCTGTTTTTT.

The J gene is TRBJ2-7, the V gene TRBV4-1; D is perhaps TRBD1 (6 bases). V was trimmed by 2 bases and J by 4 bases, leaving 9 bases between them. Germline CDR1 reads MGHRA; CDR2 reads YSYEKL. The CDR3 is 13 residues long. The chain's CDR3 is CASSQPQGYEQYF. The CDR3 DNA follows: TGCGCCAGCAGCCAACCCCAGGGGTACGAGCAGTACTTC.

The V gene is TRBV6-1, the J gene TRBJ2-3; tentatively, D is TRBD1 (5 bases). The V gene's germline CDR1 is MNHNS and CDR2 SASEGT. The CDR3 loop spans 15 amino acids. Trimming shortened V by 1 base and J by 2 bases, and 10 bases separated the two germline ends. The DNA of the CDR3 is TGTGCCAGCAGTGAAGAGGGGATCGACACAGATACGCAGTATTTT. It encodes CASSEEGIDTDTQYF.

The chain joins TRBV5-8 to TRBJ2-1; weak D call: TRBD2 (6 bases). The CDR3 covers 15 residues. Germline CDR1 and CDR2: SGHTS and YDEGEE. Trimming removed 4 bases at V and 1 base at J, with 12 bases between. CDR3 sequence reads: CASSRRADSYNEQFF. CDR3 bases: TGTGCCAGCAGCCGGAGGGCCGATTCCTACAATGAGCAGTTCTTC.

The chain has TRBV25-1 and TRBJ1-6; 10 bases fit TRBD1. V lost 1 base to trimming and J lost 7 bases; unmatched junction nucleotides: 4. CDR1 MGHDK and CDR2 SYGVNS come from the germline V gene. The CDR3 has 16 amino acids. CDR3: CASSEWGTGVNSPLHF. The CDR3 DNA reads TGTGCCAGCAGTGAATGGGGGACAGGGGTAAATTCACCCCTCCACTTT.

This chain connects TRBV16 to TRBJ1-5; the match to TRBD1 covers 10 bases. V lost 3 bases to trimming and J lost 6 bases; unmatched junction nucleotides: 8. Germline V gives CDR1 KGHSY, CDR2 FQNENV. The CDR3 consists of 16 residues. CDR3 nucleotides: TGTGCCAGCAGCCACAATTTGGGGGACAGGGGTCAGCCCCAGCATTTT. This sequence encodes CASSHNLGDRGQPQHF.

The chain has TRBV28 and TRBJ2-7; D remains unclear. V was clipped by 3 bases and J by 0 bases, with 3 bases between them. Germline CDR1 and CDR2: MDHEN and SYDVKM. This CDR3 contains 12 residues. CDR3 amino acids: CASSFISYEQYF. CDR3 DNA sequence: TGTGCCAGCAGTTTTATCTCCTACGAGCAGTACTTC.

This clone was seen a handful of times. V gene TRBV19 combines with J gene TRBJ1-5; D perhaps matches TRBD1 (5 bases). The CDR3 runs to 14 residues. Looked up from germline, CDR1 is LNHDA and CDR2 is SQIVND (reference sequence). The V end was cut by 8 bases, the J end by 7 bases, with 18 bases between. In DNA, the CDR3 is TGTGCCAGTCAGGGCTTAAATAATCACCAGCCCCAGCATTTT. Encoded protein: CASQGLNNHQPQHF.

This chain connects TRBV7-2 to TRBJ2-1; no definite D call. Trimming cost V 0 bases and J 1 base, with 7 bases left between them. The CDR3 has 15 amino acids. Germline V gene lookup returns CDR1 SGHTA and CDR2 FQGNSA. The CDR3 protein is CASSLAPTSYNEQFF. Written as DNA, the CDR3 is TGTGCCAGCAGCTTAGCCCCGACTTCCTACAATGAGCAGTTCTTC.

This chain uses TRBV6-1 with TRBJ1-1; D not resolved. This CDR3 has 14 residues. The germline V and J ends were trimmed by 8 bases and 1 base, with 14 bases remaining between them. Germline CDR1 reads MNHNS; CDR2 reads SASEGT. The CDR3 nucleotides read TGTGCCAGCTGCAACGGGGTCGGGAACACTGAAGCTTTCTTT. Translating gives CASCNGVGNTEAFF.

Here the CDR3 reads CSVEATGLSQYF. CDR3 DNA: TGCAGCGTTGAGGCGACAGGCTTATCCCAGTACTTC. The chain employs TRBV29-1 and TRBJ2-5; D may be TRBD1 (6 bases). V was cut by 3 bases and J by 9 bases, with 14 bases left in between. The CDR3 spans 12 residues. Germline CDR1 is SQVTM and CDR2 is ANQGSEA. Full variable domain (outside the CDR3, taken from reference TRBV29-1 and TRBJ2-5): SAVISQKPSRDICQRGTSLTIQCQVDSQVTMMFWYRQQPGQSLTLIATANQGSEATYESGFVIDKFPISRPNLTFSTLTVSNMSPEDSSIYLCSVEATGLSQYFGPGTRLLVL.

The J gene is TRBJ1-6, the V gene TRBV7-8, with unresolved D. Trimming took 3 bases from V and 5 from J, leaving 11 bases between them. Per the germline V gene, CDR1 is SGHVS and CDR2 is FQNEAQ. The CDR3 length is 15 residues. The CDR3 sequence: CASSLSPGNNSPLHF. CDR3 nucleotides: TGTGCCAGCAGCTTGTCGCCAGGAAATAATTCACCCCTCCACTTT. The complete variable domain, with remaining parts taken from reference TRBV7-8 and TRBJ1-6, reads GAGVSQSPRYKVAKRGQDVALRCDPISGHVSLFWYQQALGQGPEFLTYFQNEAQLDKSGLPSDRFFAERPEGSVSTLKIQRTQQEDSAVYLCASSLSPGNNSPLHFGNGTRLTVT.

V is TRBV5-6 and J is TRBJ2-3; D not resolved. The CDR3 sequence is 15 residues long. Germline V gene data show CDR1 as SGHDT and CDR2 as YYEEEE. The V gene lost 3 bases and the J gene lost 0 bases, with 11 bases spanning the gap. The chain's CDR3 is CASSYPMRSTDTQYF. The CDR3 DNA sequence: TGTGCCAGCAGCTATCCCATGAGGAGCACAGATACGCAGTATTTT.

The genes are TRBV6-6 and TRBJ2-3; D unresolved. Germline CDR1 and CDR2: MNHNY and SVGAGI (reference sequence). The CDR3 contains 14 residues. Trimming cost V 0 bases and J 6 bases, with 10 bases left between them. The CDR3 region has the DNA TGTGCCAGCAGTTACTCCGAGGTGGCGGATACGCAGTATTTT. Its protein is CASSYSEVADTQYF.

The chain is built from TRBV5-4 and TRBJ1-2; 7 bases fit TRBD1. This CDR3 is built from 14 residues. Germline assignment: CDR1 SGHNT and CDR2 YYREEE (reference sequence). V was pared by 4 bases and J by 6 bases, with 9 bases of the junction left unmatched. The CDR3 coding sequence is TGTGCCAGCAGCCCACCTGACAGGGTTGATGGCTACACCTTC. This translates into CASSPPDRVDGYTF.

The chain uses TRBV7-2 and TRBJ2-7; 10 nucleotides agree with TRBD2. This CDR3 has 16 residues. V trimming: 5 bases; J trimming: 5 bases; junction bases outside the gene matches: 12. Germline assignment: CDR1 SGHTA and CDR2 FQGNSA. CDR3 residues: CASSQISGRPLHEQYF. As DNA, the CDR3 is TGTGCCAGCAGCCAGATTAGCGGGAGGCCCTTGCACGAGCAGTACTTC.